This TCR beta chain appears in the sequencing data of a study of blood T cell repertoires in COVID-19. Germline CDR1 is SGHTA and CDR2 is FQGTGA. Trimming cost V 3 bases and J 3 bases, with 14 bases left between them. The CDR3 covers 15 residues. The method was immunoSEQ multiplex PCR; TCRdb's version includes in-frame clones alone and lacks a portion of them. The sample contains more than 150,000 clones, 86% of which appear only once. Sequences were obtained from peripheral blood. The genes are TRBV7-3 and TRBJ1-2; D call uncertain. The sequence was obtained from a man aged 50 to 60 with active or convalescent COVID-19. CDR3 in amino acids: CASSLQVGEDYGYTF. As DNA, the CDR3 is TGTGCCAGCAGCTTGCAAGTCGGCGAGGACTATGGCTACACCTTC.